These 20 T cell receptor beta chains came from one sample sequenced in a study of T cells after yellow fever vaccination. Each CDR3 protein is one row after TCRdb ran MiXCR on the 5' RACE reads. The table records 450,000 to 550,000 distinct CDR3 sequences, roughly 22% of them present only once. The sample consisted of PBMCs, taken 20 to 25 days after the first yellow fever vaccination. Receptors were obtained from a young man who received the YFV17D yellow fever vaccine.

This clonotype was detected a few times. The rearrangement uses TRBV20-1 and TRBJ1-5; the match to TRBD1 covers 8 bases. Per the germline V gene, CDR1 is DFQATT and CDR2 is SNEGSKA (reference sequence). V lost 3 bases, J lost 9 bases, and 10 bases stayed unmatched. The CDR3 sequence is 14 residues long. CDR3 sequence (DNA): TGCAGTGCTAGGATGCAGGGGGCCGGCGGGCCCCAGCATTTT. Translated: CSARMQGAGGPQHF.

The genes are TRBV12-3 or TRBV12-4 and TRBJ2-3; D is perhaps TRBD2 (5 bases). This CDR3 is 16 amino acids long. V lost 8 bases and J 5 bases, leaving 23 bases between the germline ends. The CDR3 nucleotides are TGTGCCAGCGGCCTGGGTCTAGCTTTAAGTGGAGATACGCAGTATTTT. Translation gives CASGLGLALSGDTQYF.

The gene calls are TRBV7-9 and TRBJ2-7; TRBD1 matches at 8 bases. The V segment lost 3 bases and the J segment 4 bases; nucleotides outside the gene matches: 8. CDR1 SEHNR and CDR2 FQNEAQ come from the germline V gene (reference sequence). The CDR3 consists of 15 residues. The CDR3, as DNA: TGTGCCAGCAGCTTTGGGACAGGAAGGATTTACGAGCAGTACTTC. Encoded protein: CASSFGTGRIYEQYF.

This clonotype turned up a few times. The chain carries TRBV3-1 and TRBJ1-2; TRBD1 matches 7 bases. The CDR3 covers 15 residues. V lost 1 base, J lost 7 bases, and 9 bases stayed unmatched. Germline values: CDR1 LGHDT, CDR2 YNNKEL (reference sequence). DNA for the CDR3: TGTGCCAGCAGCCAAGGGACCGGACAGGTCTCTGGCTACACCTTC. Translation gives CASSQGTGQVSGYTF. Using reference TRBV3-1 and TRBJ1-2 for the parts outside the CDR3, the full variable domain is DTAVSQTPKYLVTQMGNDKSIKCEQNLGHDTMYWYKQDSKKFLKIMFSYNNKELIINETVPNRFSPKSPDKAHLNLHINSLELGDSAVYFCASSQGTGQVSGYTFGSGTRLTVV.

This clonotype was seen more than once but under ten times. The chain carries TRBV4-3 and TRBJ2-7; possible D gene TRBD2, 6 bases. This CDR3 has 13 residues. V shed 0 bases and J shed 7 bases, with 10 bases lying between them. Germline lookup yields CDR1 LGHNA and CDR2 YSLEER. The CDR3, as DNA: TGCGCCAGCAGCCAAGATCTCGGGGGAGAGCAGTACTTC. This sequence encodes CASSQDLGGEQYF.

This clonotype appeared a few times. This chain connects TRBV11-2 to TRBJ1-1, with D perhaps TRBD1 (6 bases). Trimming left V 0 bases short and J 5 bases short, with 13 bases between. The CDR3 is 15 residues long. CDR1 and CDR2 from the germline V gene are SGHAT and FQNNGV. The CDR3 protein is CASSLDPGTTTEAFF. The CDR3 DNA sequence: TGTGCCAGCAGCTTAGATCCGGGGACAACAACTGAAGCTTTCTTT.

This clonotype was recorded a few times. The chain carries TRBV11-2 and TRBJ2-7; 12 nucleotides align to TRBD2. The V gene's germline CDR1 is SGHAT and CDR2 FQNNGV. The V gene end was trimmed by 0 bases and the J gene end by 3 bases; junction bases not matched to a gene: 9. The CDR3 runs to 18 residues. CDR3 region: CASSLDRATSGGIYEQYV. In nucleotides, the CDR3 is TGTGCCAGCAGCTTAGATCGGGCCACTAGCGGGGGGATCTACGAGCAGTACGTC.

This sequence joins TRBV24-1 and TRBJ2-2; no clear D gene. CDR3 length: 14 amino acids. Germline V gene lookup returns CDR1 KGHDR and CDR2 SFDVKD. V was shortened by 7 bases and J by 7 bases, with 15 bases between the two germline ends. Here the CDR3 DNA reads TGTGCCACCAGCACGAGTGTTTATCACGGGGAGCTGTTTTTT. Its translation is CATSTSVYHGELFF.

This clonotype appeared a few times. The chain carries TRBV9 and TRBJ2-5; D may match TRBD1 or TRBD2 (6 bases each). The CDR3 has 16 amino acids. V lost 0 bases and J lost 1, with 13 bases in between. Germline CDR1 is SGDLS and CDR2 is YYNGEE. The DNA of the CDR3 is TGTGCCAGCAGCGTAGGAACGGGGGCACTCCAAGAGACCCAGTACTTC. Encoded protein: CASSVGTGALQETQYF. Together with reference TRBV9 and TRBJ2-5, the CDR3 gives the full variable domain: DSGVTQTPKHLITATGQRVTLRCSPRSGDLSVYWYQQSLDQGLQFLIQYYNGEERAKGNILERFSAQQFPDLHSELNLSSLELGDSALYFCASSVGTGALQETQYFGPGTRLLVL.

This clonotype has just a few counts. The rearrangement links TRBV27 to TRBJ2-7; no reliable D call. There are 12 residues in the CDR3. The V gene lost 11 bases and the J gene lost 2 bases, with 13 bases spanning the gap. Germline CDR1 MNHEY, CDR2 SMNVEV (reference sequence). CDR3 residues: CAGDRSPYEQYV. The CDR3 region has the DNA TGTGCCGGTGATCGAAGCCCCTACGAGCAGTACGTC.

The V call is TRBV6-1, the J call TRBJ1-1, with a tentative D call TRBD1 (5 bases). Trimming left V 7 bases short and J 5 bases short, with 14 bases between. Germline assignment: CDR1 MNHNS and CDR2 SASEGT. CDR3 length: 13 residues. CDR3 sequence (DNA): TGTGCCAGCACCCGCACGGAGGGGACTGAAGCTTTCTTT. Its protein is CASTRTEGTEAFF.

This clonotype has a handful of counts. The chain joins TRBV18 to TRBJ1-1; D remains unclear. The CDR3 runs to 13 residues. The germline V gene has CDR1 KGHSH and CDR2 LQKENI. V shed 6 bases and J shed 7 bases, with 15 bases lying between them. CDR3 sequence reads: CASSPMSWSEAFF. The CDR3 DNA sequence: TGTGCCAGCTCCCCGATGTCCTGGAGTGAAGCTTTCTTT.

The chain uses TRBV4-2 and TRBJ2-5; 12 nucleotides match TRBD2. Per the germline V gene, CDR1 is LGHNA and CDR2 is YNFKEQ. Germline trimming cut 4 bases from V and 5 bases from J; bases unmatched to any gene: 5. This CDR3 has 15 amino acids. CDR3 protein: CASSPLAGGPETQYF. CDR3 DNA: TGTGCCAGCAGCCCCCTAGCGGGGGGGCCGGAGACCCAGTACTTC.

The genes are TRBV7-9 and TRBJ2-1, with a weak D call TRBD1 (6 bases). Trimming removed 5 bases from V and 8 bases from J, with 10 bases in between. This CDR3 contains 12 residues. The germline gives CDR1 SEHNR, CDR2 FQNEAQ (reference sequence). The CDR3: CASSPQGHEQFF. CDR3 sequence (DNA): TGTGCCAGCAGCCCACAGGGCCATGAGCAGTTCTTC.

CDR3 DNA: TGTGCCAGCAGCTTGGCAGGGCAGGATTTTGCCGATACGCAGTATTTT. Protein sequence: CASSLAGQDFADTQYF. The chain couples TRBV5-5 to TRBJ2-3; perhaps TRBD1 as D (5 bases). V dropped 0 bases and J dropped 6 bases, with 17 bases sitting between them. The germline V gene encodes CDR1 SGHKS and CDR2 YYEKEE (reference sequence). The length of the CDR3 is 16 residues.

V and J are TRBV12-3 or TRBV12-4 and TRBJ1-2, with D uncertain. Trimming pared 11 bases from V and 6 bases from J, leaving 16 bases between. This CDR3 has 12 residues. The CDR3 DNA reads TGTGCCCAACCTATTACTATGAATGGCTACACCTTC. Translating it yields CAQPITMNGYTF.

The J gene is TRBJ1-3, the V gene TRBV7-9, with 7 bases aligning to TRBD1. The germline V gene has CDR1 SEHNR and CDR2 FQNEAQ (reference sequence). Trimming removed 7 bases from V and 0 bases from J; junction bases left unmatched: 9. The CDR3 loop spans 16 amino acids. CDR3: CASILQGTSSGNTIYF. CDR3 DNA sequence: TGTGCCAGCATTTTACAGGGGACGAGCTCTGGAAACACCATATATTTT.

The V and J genes are TRBV5-1 and TRBJ2-1; TRBD2 matches 9 bases. The CDR3 runs to 16 residues. With V trimmed by 0 bases and J by 10 bases, 11 bases remained unmatched. The V gene's germline CDR1 is SGHRS and CDR2 YFSETQ. The CDR3 DNA is TGCGCCAGCAGCTTGGGTCCAGCGGGGGGAGGTAGGGAGCAGTTCTTC. Translation gives CASSLGPAGGGREQFF.

This clonotype was picked up a small number of times. The genes are TRBV2 and TRBJ1-5; D is uncertain. Trimming took 4 bases from V and 0 from J, leaving 10 bases between them. The CDR3 is 15 residues long. Germline V CDR1 and CDR2: SNHLY, FYNNEI. CDR3 region: CASSVWSHSNQPQHF. DNA of the CDR3: TGTGCCAGCAGTGTCTGGTCACATAGCAATCAGCCCCAGCATTTT.

There are many counts of this clonotype. This sequence joins TRBV5-1 and TRBJ2-4; D remains unclear. Trimming removed 0 bases at V and 9 bases at J, with 10 bases between. Germline V gene data show CDR1 as SGHRS and CDR2 as YFSETQ. The CDR3 covers 13 residues. CDR3 residues: CASSLAARSIQYF. CDR3 bases: TGCGCCAGCAGCTTGGCCGCGAGAAGCATTCAGTACTTC. The full variable domain, with the rest looked up from reference TRBV5-1 and TRBJ2-4, is KAGVTQTPRYLIKTRGQQVTLSCSPISGHRSVSWYQQTPGQGLQFLFEYFSETQRNKGNFPGRFSGRQFSNSRSEMNVSTLELGDSALYLCASSLAARSIQYFGAGTRLSVL.